Following are 15 T cell receptor beta chains from one sample sequenced in a study of blood T cell repertoires in COVID-19. The method was immunoSEQ multiplex PCR; TCRdb's version includes in-frame clones alone and lacks a portion of them. The table has about 400,000 clones, roughly 87% seen once. What was sequenced was PBMCs or T cells enriched from blood (not recorded which). These TCRs come from a woman between 35 and 50 years old with acute COVID-19.

This clone has only a few counts. Other nucleotide sequences in the sample specify the same CDR3. The chain links TRBV5-1 to TRBJ2-3; 9 positions match TRBD2. J lost 3 bases, V lost 0 bases, and 2 bases had no gene match. Germline lookup yields CDR1 SGHRS and CDR2 YFSETQ. This CDR3 region has 15 residues. The DNA for the CDR3 is TGCGCCAGCAGCTTGGAGCGGGGGGCAACAGATACGCAGTATTTT. Its translation is CASSLERGATDTQYF.

The chain carries TRBV18 and TRBJ1-2, with 8 nucleotides matching TRBD1. CDR1 is KGHSH, CDR2 LQKENI, per germline. Trimming cost V 6 bases and J 7 bases; bases outside gene matches: 10. This CDR3 comprises 14 residues. CDR3 protein: CASSNQGAEAGYTF. In DNA, the CDR3 is TGTGCCAGCTCCAATCAGGGGGCGGAGGCTGGCTACACCTTC.

The genes are TRBV10-1 and TRBJ1-5; no definite D call. The germline V and J ends were trimmed by 1 base and 3 bases, with 7 bases remaining between them. The V gene's germline CDR1 is WNHNN and CDR2 SYGVQD (reference sequence). The CDR3 is 14 amino acids. The CDR3 protein is CASSEWAVNQPQHF. The CDR3 DNA sequence: TGCGCCAGCAGTGAGTGGGCAGTCAATCAGCCCCAGCATTTT.

V usage is TRBV27 and J usage is TRBJ1-1, with 9 bases aligning to TRBD1. The V segment lost 5 bases and the J segment 2 bases; nucleotides outside the gene matches: 6. CDR1 is MNHEY, CDR2 SMNVEV, per germline (reference sequence). CDR3 length: 15 residues. DNA for the CDR3: TGTGCCAGCAGTCCAATGGGACAGGGTAACACTGAAGCTTTCTTT. Translating it yields CASSPMGQGNTEAFF.

The chain has TRBV30 and TRBJ1-3; D gene ambiguous. The length of the CDR3 is 15 residues. V was trimmed by 0 bases and J by 1 base, leaving 10 bases between them. Germline V gives CDR1 GTSNPN, CDR2 SVGIG (reference sequence). The CDR3 loop is CAWSVLRRSGNTIYF. The CDR3 DNA sequence: TGTGCCTGGAGTGTACTACGGCGGTCTGGAAACACCATATATTTT. Complete variable domain (other parts from reference TRBV30 and TRBJ1-3): SQTIHQWPATLVQPVGSPLSLECTVEGTSNPNLYWYRQAAGRGLQLLFYSVGIGQISSEVPQNLSASRPQDRQFILSSKKLLLSDSGFYLCAWSVLRRSGNTIYFGEGSWLTVV.

The chain links TRBV25-1 to TRBJ2-1; D call uncertain. The germline V gene encodes CDR1 MGHDK and CDR2 SYGVNS. The V and J ends lost 6 bases and 7 bases respectively, with 16 bases between them. The length of the CDR3 is 14 residues. The DNA for the CDR3 is TGTGCCAGCAGACAGACAAATGGGCAAAATGAGCAGTTCTTC. Protein sequence: CASRQTNGQNEQFF.

As for this clone: This sample includes further DNA sequences coding for the same CDR3. This chain links TRBV28 with TRBJ1-5, with D perhaps TRBD1 (5 bases). V lost 2 bases to trimming and J lost 3 bases, with 11 bases between them. The CDR3 length is 15 residues. The germline V gene has CDR1 MDHEN and CDR2 SYDVKM. The CDR3 DNA is TGTGCCAGCAGTTTAGGGCAGGGAAACAATCAGCCCCAGCATTTT. Its protein product is CASSLGQGNNQPQHF.

The chain has TRBV28 and TRBJ1-4, with D uncertain. The CDR3 totals 17 residues. Germline V gene lookup returns CDR1 MDHEN and CDR2 SYDVKM. Trimming stripped 5 bases from V and 3 bases from J, with 19 bases between. In DNA, the CDR3 is TGTGCCAGCAGTCTCGTGGGTTTTCGGGAGGCTAATGAAAAACTGTTTTTT. This codes for CASSLVGFREANEKLFF.

Written as DNA, the CDR3 is TGTGCCAGTAGTTTCACCGGGGGTAGCAATCAGCCCCAGCATTTT. Its translation: CASSFTGGSNQPQHF. The V gene is TRBV19, the J gene TRBJ1-5, with a weak D call TRBD1 (5 bases). The CDR3 is 15 residues long. Germline CDR1 LNHDA, CDR2 SQIVND (reference sequence). V dropped 5 bases and J dropped 0 bases, with 11 bases sitting between them.

A note on this clone: Other DNA sequences in the same sample also yield this CDR3. V usage is TRBV5-1 and J usage is TRBJ2-7; 8 nucleotides align to TRBD1. CDR1 and CDR2 from the germline V gene are SGHRS and YFSETQ. Losses at the gene ends were 0 bases for V and 4 bases for J; bases not matched to a gene: 0. The CDR3 has 13 residues. CDR3 amino acids: CASSLDRGYEQYF. As DNA, the CDR3 is TGCGCCAGCAGCTTGGACAGGGGGTACGAGCAGTACTTC.

The chain couples TRBV30 to TRBJ2-2, with 11 nucleotides matching TRBD1. CDR1 is GTSNPN and CDR2 is SVGIG in the germline V gene (reference sequence). V gave up 3 bases and J gave up 4 bases; unmatched junction bases: 4. This CDR3 has 15 residues. The CDR3 is CAWRDRGLRTGELFF. CDR3 DNA: TGTGCCTGGAGGGACAGGGGGCTTCGCACCGGGGAGCTGTTTTTT. Variable domain in full (rest from reference TRBV30 and TRBJ2-2): SQTIHQWPATLVQPVGSPLSLECTVEGTSNPNLYWYRQAAGRGLQLLFYSVGIGQISSEVPQNLSASRPQDRQFILSSKKLLLSDSGFYLCAWRDRGLRTGELFFGEGSRLTVL.

This chain uses TRBV4-1 with TRBJ2-2; 13 bases map to TRBD2. CDR1 and CDR2 from the germline V gene are MGHRA and YSYEKL. The trim removed 0 bases at V and 3 bases at J, leaving 7 bases unmatched. The CDR3 extends over 19 amino acids. CDR3 nucleotide sequence: TGCGCCAGCAGCCAAGAAGGACTAGCGGGGGATAGGGACACCGGGGAGCTGTTTTTT. Its protein product is CASSQEGLAGDRDTGELFF.

This clone was detected only once. The V gene is TRBV18, the J gene TRBJ2-7; a possible D gene is TRBD1 (5 bases). This CDR3 spans 12 amino acids. Trimming pared 8 bases from V and 3 bases from J, leaving 11 bases between. The V gene's germline CDR1 is KGHSH and CDR2 LQKENI. CDR3 residues: CASTGQGYEQYF. CDR3 nucleotide sequence: TGTGCCAGCACCGGACAAGGCTACGAGCAGTACTTC.

A few counts support this clone. The genes are TRBV9 and TRBJ2-7; 11 bases map to TRBD2. This CDR3 has 16 residues. J lost 2 bases, V lost 4 bases, and 8 bases had no gene match. Germline assignment: CDR1 SGDLS and CDR2 YYNGEE. This chain's CDR3 is CASSPRLLAGAYEQYF. CDR3 DNA sequence: TGTGCCAGCAGCCCCCGGCTACTAGCGGGGGCCTACGAGCAGTACTTC.

The chain links TRBV19 to TRBJ2-5; D possibly corresponds to TRBD1 (5 bases). The V gene lost 5 bases and the J gene lost 1 base, with 8 bases spanning the gap. CDR3 size: 13 residues. CDR1 and CDR2 from the germline V gene are LNHDA and SQIVND (reference sequence). Written as DNA, the CDR3 is TGTGCCAGTAGTGGTACAGGCCAAGAGACCCAGTACTTC. Translation gives CASSGTGQETQYF.